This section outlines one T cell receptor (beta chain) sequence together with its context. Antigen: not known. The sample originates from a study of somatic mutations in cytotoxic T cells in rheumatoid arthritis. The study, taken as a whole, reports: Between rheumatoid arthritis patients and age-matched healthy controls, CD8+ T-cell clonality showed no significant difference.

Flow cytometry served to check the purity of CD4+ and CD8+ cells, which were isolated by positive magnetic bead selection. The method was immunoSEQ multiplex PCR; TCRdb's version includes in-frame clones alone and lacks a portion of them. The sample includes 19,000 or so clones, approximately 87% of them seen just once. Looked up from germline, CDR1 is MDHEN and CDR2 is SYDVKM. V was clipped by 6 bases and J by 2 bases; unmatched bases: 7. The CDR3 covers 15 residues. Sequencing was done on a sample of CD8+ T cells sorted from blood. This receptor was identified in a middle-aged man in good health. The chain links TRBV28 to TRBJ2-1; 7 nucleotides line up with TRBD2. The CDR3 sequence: CASRGGRLPYNEQFF. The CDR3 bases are TGTGCCAGCAGGGGCGGGAGACTTCCCTACAATGAGCAGTTCTTC.